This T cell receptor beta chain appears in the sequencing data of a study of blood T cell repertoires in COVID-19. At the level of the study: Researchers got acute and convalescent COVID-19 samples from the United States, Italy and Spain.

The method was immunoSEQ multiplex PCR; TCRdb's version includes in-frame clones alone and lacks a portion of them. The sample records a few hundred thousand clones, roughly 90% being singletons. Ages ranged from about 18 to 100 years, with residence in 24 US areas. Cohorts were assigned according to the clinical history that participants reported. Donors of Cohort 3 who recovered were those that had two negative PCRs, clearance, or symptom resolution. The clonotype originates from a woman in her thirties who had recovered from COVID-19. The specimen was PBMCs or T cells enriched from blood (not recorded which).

CDR3 nucleotides: TGTGCCAGTACCCCTTGGCGGGAGGGCCCATACAATGAGCAGTTCTTC. This codes for CASTPWREGPYNEQFF. The chain has TRBV19 and TRBJ2-1; 9 positions agree with TRBD2. Per the germline V gene, CDR1 is LNHDA and CDR2 is SQIVND (reference sequence). The CDR3 length is 16 residues. Trimming took 7 bases from V and 4 from J; bases not matched to a gene: 11.